This T cell receptor beta chain was sequenced for a study of neoadjuvant anti-PD-1 for oral cavity cancer (dated by TCRdb to about 2021). As for the study more broadly: Three to four biweekly doses of nivolumab at 3 mg/kg were mostly administered to patients before curative-intent surgical resection. For patients who did not progress, a fourth nivolumab dose was given around day 43, followed by definitive surgical resection on days 50-56. Under RECIST 1.1, a patient counted as a responder if showing complete response, partial response or stable disease, and as a non-responder if showing progression. The parent correlative cohort had 12 to 13 patients and a response rate of about 35%. Broad study findings and their caveats: Higher pretreatment blood Treg/Th17 ratios correlated with both higher pretreatment blood TCRbeta clonality and lower post-treatment tumor TCRbeta clonality. Greater tumor shrinkage was correlated with larger post-treatment sizes of preexisting intratumoral clones, suggesting that expansion of preexisting clones contributed to response. Only a few patients per response group were included in the TCR analyses, and larger cohorts for validation were called for by the authors.

Measured from the cysteine to the phenylalanine, the CDR3 is 14 residues long. Only the CDR3 portion is preserved as DNA: 42 bases, with reading frame beginning at the first base. Cut back by 5 bases and 3 bases, the V and J ends lie 11 bases apart. CDR1 and CDR2 were assigned from the germline V gene (reference sequence) as MNHEY and SMNVEV. For survey sequencing of tumor libraries, mostly 4.8 ug of input genomic DNA was used, and two replicates were run per sample. The immunoSEQ hsTCRbeta kit was used to prepare TCRbeta libraries according to the manufacturer's instructions. Sequencing of the completed libraries took place using an Illumina NovaSeq 6000 S4 flow cell after they had been pooled to around 3 nM. In the source study's methods: The immunoSEQ Analyzer handled quality control and preprocessing of the raw data. The analysis was restricted to productive rearrangements, with each unique CDR3 amino acid sequence defining a clonotype. Repertoire clonality was estimated as the Gini-Simpson index, computed with the R package tcR. Gini indices were compared with Student's t test, and associations with tumor size change were assessed by Pearson correlation. TCRdb took this table from immuneACCESS and kept in-frame rearrangements with V and J called. Such tables lack part of the clones; where checked against another copy, unresolved V genes explain under half of the gap, and the rest is unexplained. That table supplies the V and J calls and clone size; D and trimming were determined from the DNA. Within this sample are 20,000 to 30,000 clones, with 25% to 30% of them counted one time only. The ten largest clones take up roughly 17% of the sample.

Of note for this clone: Its antigen target is currently unknown. No much larger clone is present one base from it, and per-base qualities are unavailable.

The time point label for this specimen denotes: after neoadjuvant nivolumab, at surgical resection. Patients were newly diagnosed with stage II-IVA oral cavity squamous cell carcinoma and had received no prior systemic or radiation treatment. The cohort consisted of patients with HPV-negative, locally advanced oral cavity squamous cell carcinoma. The samples were obtained from a longitudinal correlative study of a single-arm phase II trial testing neoadjuvant nivolumab in oral cavity squamous cell carcinoma. Subject-matched pre- and post-treatment PBMCs and tumors from three responders and three non-responders were subjected to genomic DNA-based TCRbeta sequencing. The Maxwell RSC DNA from Tissue kit was used to isolate genomic DNA from tumor tissue.

The sequenced sample was tumor tissue, obtained after nivolumab (anti-PD-1) treatment. The receptor was isolated from a person between 40 and 79 years old with oral cavity squamous cell carcinoma. Here the chain combines TRBV27 and TRBJ1-5; no D segment can be confidently identified. The CDR3 region: CASSQGGPNQPQHF. The nucleotides are TGTGCCAGCAGTCAAGGTGGGCCCAATCAGCCCCAGCATTTT.